Listed below are T cell receptor beta chains from one sample, sequenced in a study of blood T cell repertoires in COVID-19. Profiling relied on immunoSEQ multiplex PCR, and the TCRdb table lists in-frame clones only, not all of them. This sample has some 220,000 clones; approximately 85% occur once, and the top ten carry 2.4%. Sequenced sample: peripheral blood. Receptor source: a woman in her 70s with COVID-19, enrolled during active disease. Both conserved end residues are part of each CDR3. Each record gives: V gene, clone size, D gene, J gene, CDR3 DNA, CDR3 protein. The D gene is left open where the match is weak. Clone size is not always given. Where it is, it says once, few, many or a class for expanded clones.

TRBV11-2	NA	NA	TRBJ2-7	TGTGCCAGCAGCTTGCGATACGAGCAGTACTTC	CASSLRYEQYF
TRBV9	NA	TRBD2	TRBJ2-7	TGTGCCAGCAGCGTAGAGGCTAGCGGGAGCCACGAGCAGTACTTC	CASSVEASGSHEQYF
TRBV9	NA	NA	TRBJ1-1	TGTGCCAGCAGCGTAGGTGCGGATAACACTGAAGCTTTCTTT	CASSVGADNTEAFF
TRBV2	NA	NA	TRBJ2-1	TGTGCCAGCAGTGAAGCGCAGTATGGGACACCGCCGAGGGAGCAGTTCTTC	CASSEAQYGTPPREQFF
TRBV29-1	NA	TRBD1	TRBJ1-1	TGCAGCGTAACTCCTTCCGGGACAGGTTACACTGAAGCTTTCTTT	CSVTPSGTGYTEAFF
TRBV30	NA	NA	TRBJ1-2	TGTGCCTGGGGGACACTGATCTATGGCTACACCTTC	CAWGTLIYGYTF
TRBV27	NA	TRBD2	TRBJ2-7	TGTGCCAGCAGTCCAGGGGGACTAGCGGGGGACCACGAGCAGTACTTC	CASSPGGLAGDHEQYF
TRBV12-3/TRBV12-4	NA	NA	TRBJ1-1	TGTGCCAGCACCCTGCGGCCAACTCCGGCTTTCTTT	CASTLRPTPAFF
TRBV30	NA	TRBD1	TRBJ1-3	TGTGCCTGGTCCGGACAGGTCCCCTCTGGAAACACCATATATTTT	CAWSGQVPSGNTIYF
TRBV4-3	NA	TRBD2	TRBJ2-7	TGCGCCAGCAGGGTAAGGCGGGGGGGGACCTACGAGCAGTACTTC	CASRVRRGGTYEQYF
TRBV19	NA	NA	TRBJ1-6	TGTGCCAGTAGTATAGACCTGACAAGAGCTAATTCACCCCTCCACTTT	CASSIDLTRANSPLHF
TRBV11-2	NA	TRBD1	TRBJ2-5	TGTGCCAGCAGCTTAGTACCCAGGGGGCGAGAAGAGACCCAGTACTTC	CASSLVPRGREETQYF
TRBV2	NA	TRBD1	TRBJ1-6	TGTGCCAGCAGTGAACCCAGGGGGTATAATTCACCCCTCCACTTT	CASSEPRGYNSPLHF
TRBV9	NA	TRBD2	TRBJ2-1	TGTGCCAGCAGCGCACCCCGGGCTAGCGGGCGCGGTGAGCAGTTCTTC	CASSAPRASGRGEQFF
TRBV5-1	NA	TRBD2	TRBJ2-3	TGCGCCAGCAGCCCGGGACTAAATACAGATACGCAGTATTTT	CASSPGLNTDTQYF
TRBV19	NA	NA	TRBJ1-5	TGTGCCAGTAGCCCAAAGACAGAGCCCCAGCATTTT	CASSPKTEPQHF
TRBV7-8	NA	TRBD2	TRBJ2-7	TGTGCCAGCAGCACGACTAGCGGGAGGGCCTCCTACGAGCAGTACTTC	CASSTTSGRASYEQYF
TRBV25-1	NA	TRBD1	TRBJ1-1	TGTGCCAGCAGTAAGCAGGGGGTGAACACTGAAGCTTTCTTT	CASSKQGVNTEAFF
TRBV19	NA	NA	TRBJ1-4	TGTGCCAGTAGTCCCTGGGGGGGGTTGACTAATGAAAAACTGTTTTTT	CASSPWGGLTNEKLFF
TRBV9	NA	TRBD1	TRBJ1-2	TGTGCCAGCAGCGGAGCACTGGGGCAGGGGGGAGCCTCGGGACCGTATGGCTACACCTTC	CASSGALGQGGASGPYGYTF
TRBV9	NA	NA	TRBJ1-1	TGTGCCAGCAGCGTAGTTACAGGTGTCATGAACACTGAAGCTTTCTTT	CASSVVTGVMNTEAFF
TRBV19	few	NA	TRBJ1-1	TGTGCCAGTAGTATAGCCGCAGGGGAGACTGAAGCTTTCTTT	CASSIAAGETEAFF
TRBV2	NA	NA	TRBJ1-5	TGTGCCAGCAGTGTCGAGGGCCATCAGCCCCAGCATTTT	CASSVEGHQPQHF
TRBV3-1/TRBV3-2	NA	TRBD2	TRBJ2-5	TGTGCCAGCAGCCGTAGACTAGCGGGAGGCCAAGAGACCCAGTACTTC	CASSRRLAGGQETQYF
TRBV29-1	NA	NA	TRBJ2-7	TGCAGCGTTGATGGGGGGACAGTTTACGAGCAGTACTTC	CSVDGGTVYEQYF
TRBV7-9	NA	NA	TRBJ1-1	TGTGCCAGCAGCCTTGACATCGTCGAAGCTTTCTTT	CASSLDIVEAFF
TRBV5-1	NA	TRBD1	TRBJ1-2	TGCGCCAGCAGCTTGGGGACAGGACGCACCGGCTACACCTTC	CASSLGTGRTGYTF
TRBV6-5	NA	TRBD2	TRBJ2-1	TGTGCCAGCACCTCTAGCGGGAATCCCCACAATGAGCAGTTCTTC	CASTSSGNPHNEQFF
TRBV10-3	few	TRBD1	TRBJ1-6	TGTGCCATCAGGATGCGGGACAGGGACTCACCCCTCCACTTT	CAIRMRDRDSPLHF
TRBV6-4	once	TRBD2	TRBJ2-1	TGTGCCAGCAGCCAAGGACTAGCGGGAGCATATGAGCAGTTCTTC	CASSQGLAGAYEQFF
TRBV9	NA	NA	TRBJ2-1	TGTGCCAGCAGCGTAGTCGGGAGCTACAATGAGCAGTTCTTC	CASSVVGSYNEQFF
TRBV7-2	NA	TRBD1	TRBJ2-3	TGTGCCAGCAGCTCGGACAGGGGATTCACAGATACGCAGTATTTT	CASSSDRGFTDTQYF
TRBV5-4	once	TRBD2	TRBJ2-7	TGTGCCAGCAGCTCGGGACTAGCGGGATTGTACGAGCAGTACTTC	CASSSGLAGLYEQYF
TRBV15	NA	TRBD1	TRBJ2-7	TGTGCCACCAGCAGATTCTCCGGGACAGACGAGCAGTACTTC	CATSRFSGTDEQYF
TRBV2	NA	TRBD1	TRBJ2-5	TGTGCCAGCAGTATACAACAGGGGTTTGAGACCCAGTACTTC	CASSIQQGFETQYF
TRBV6-5	NA	NA	TRBJ1-2	TGTGCCAGCAGTCCCATAGCAGGGAACTATGGCTACACCTTC	CASSPIAGNYGYTF
TRBV7-9	once	NA	TRBJ1-3	TGTGCCAGCAGCTTAGGGTTTTCCGGAGACACCATATATTTT	CASSLGFSGDTIYF
TRBV7-6	NA	NA	TRBJ2-7	TGTGCCAGCAGCTTAGCTAACGAGCAGTACTTC	CASSLANEQYF
TRBV4-2	few	NA	TRBJ2-7	TGTGCCAGCAGCCAAGAACCTACAGAATTGTACGAGCAGTACTTC	CASSQEPTELYEQYF
TRBV6-6	NA	NA	TRBJ1-5	TGTGCCAGCAGCCAGGGGATGGGCAATCAGCCCCAGCATTTT	CASSQGMGNQPQHF
TRBV6-5	NA	NA	TRBJ1-1	TGTGCCAGCATACTAAGCGGCGGGGGCACTGAAGCTTTCTTT	CASILSGGGTEAFF
TRBV19	few	TRBD1	TRBJ2-2	TGTGCCAGTAGTAACACAGGGGGCACCGGGGAGCTGTTTTTT	CASSNTGGTGELFF
TRBV6-2/TRBV6-3	NA	TRBD2	TRBJ2-5	TGTGCCAGCAGCCGATTTGGACTAGCGGGAGCAGAGACCCAGTACTTC	CASSRFGLAGAETQYF
TRBV7-9	once	TRBD1	TRBJ1-3	TGTGCCAGCAGCCCCGGGGACAGGGGAAACACCATATATTTT	CASSPGDRGNTIYF
TRBV19	NA	NA	TRBJ1-1	TGTGCCAGTAGTACAGACTTTTATTCTGAAGCTTTCTTT	CASSTDFYSEAFF
TRBV5-1	few	NA	TRBJ1-1	TGCGCCAGCAGCTTGGGCCAGACGGGCACTGAAGCTTTCTTT	CASSLGQTGTEAFF
TRBV7-9	NA	NA	TRBJ1-2	TGTGCCAGCAGCTTAAGGGGGAGTAGTGATGGCTACACCTTC	CASSLRGSSDGYTF
TRBV10-3	NA	NA	TRBJ1-2	TGTGCCATCAGTGAGAACAGGGTAATGGGTAACTATGGCTACACCTTC	CAISENRVMGNYGYTF
TRBV7-3	NA	NA	TRBJ2-2	TGTGCCAGCAGCTTAACGGCCGGGTCCGGGGAGCTGTTTTTT	CASSLTAGSGELFF
TRBV12-3/TRBV12-4	NA	NA	TRBJ1-1	TGTGCCAGCAGTTTAAATCAAAACACTGAAGCTTTCTTT	CASSLNQNTEAFF
TRBV5-6	NA	NA	TRBJ2-2	TGTGCCAGCAGCCCTCGGTGGCAGGGGGGGAACACCGGGGAGCTGTTTTTT	CASSPRWQGGNTGELFF